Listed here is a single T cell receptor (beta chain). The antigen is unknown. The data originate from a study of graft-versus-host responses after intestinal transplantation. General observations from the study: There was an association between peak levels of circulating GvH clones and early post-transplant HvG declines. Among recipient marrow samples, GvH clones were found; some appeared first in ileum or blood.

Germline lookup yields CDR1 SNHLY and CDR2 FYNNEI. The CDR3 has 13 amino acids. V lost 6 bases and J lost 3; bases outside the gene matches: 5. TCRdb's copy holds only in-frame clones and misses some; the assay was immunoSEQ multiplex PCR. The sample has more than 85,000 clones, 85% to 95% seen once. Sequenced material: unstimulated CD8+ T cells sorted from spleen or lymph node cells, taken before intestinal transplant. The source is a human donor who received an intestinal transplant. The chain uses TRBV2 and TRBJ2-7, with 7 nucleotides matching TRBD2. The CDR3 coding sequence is TGTGCCAGCAGGGCGACTAGCCGCTACGAGCAGTACTTC. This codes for CASRATSRYEQYF.